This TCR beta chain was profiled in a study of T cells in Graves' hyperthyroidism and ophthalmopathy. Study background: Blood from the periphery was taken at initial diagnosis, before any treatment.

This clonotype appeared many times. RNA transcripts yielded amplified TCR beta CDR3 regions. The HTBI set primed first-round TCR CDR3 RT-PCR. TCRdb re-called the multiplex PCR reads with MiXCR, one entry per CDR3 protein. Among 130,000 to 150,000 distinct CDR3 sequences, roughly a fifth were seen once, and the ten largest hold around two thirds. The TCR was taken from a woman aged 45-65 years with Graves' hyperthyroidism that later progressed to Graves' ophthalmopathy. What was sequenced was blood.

The CDR3 region has the DNA TGTGCCAGCTCACCCAATTTTGGGGGCAGCGACTGGTGGTTCTTC. Its translation is CASSPNFGGSDWWFF. The chain uses TRBV18 and TRBJ2-1; the D gene is possibly TRBD1 (6 bases). Germline values: CDR1 KGHSH, CDR2 LQKENI. V was cut by 3 bases and J by 15 bases, with 24 bases left in between. CDR3 length: 15 amino acids. Looking up the rest from reference TRBV18 and TRBJ2-1 gives the full variable domain: NAGVMQNPRHLVRRRGQEARLRCSPMKGHSHVYWYRQLPEEGLKFMVYLQKENIIDESGMPKERFSAEFPKEGPSILRIQQVVRGDSAAYFCASSPNFGGSDWWFFGPGTRLTVL.